This TCR beta chain originates from a study of regulatory T cells in long-lasting Graves disease. Library construction for TCR beta used iRepertoire HTBI primers and Arm-PCR of CDR3 regions. In TCRdb, the multiplex PCR reads were re-called with MiXCR into one record per CDR3 protein. The sample holds 400,000 to 500,000 distinct CDR3 sequences, around 15% seen once. This clonotype was found many times. Time point noted: newly diagnosed GD, antithyroid drugs for less than 3 months. Construction of the TCR library relied on RNA isolated from PBMCs. CDR1 is MDHEN, CDR2 SYDVKM, per germline. V lost 7 bases, J lost 5 bases, and 6 bases lay in between. This CDR3 has 11 amino acids. These records were also assigned to another study, of T cells in Graves' hyperthyroidism and ophthalmopathy.

The starting material was peripheral blood mononuclear cells (PBMCs), obtained at new diagnosis, from a patient treated with antithyroid drugs. The clonotype comes from a woman in her twenties or thirties with Graves disease. The chain is built from TRBV28 and TRBJ1-5, with D hard to call. CDR3 DNA: TGTGCCAGCACCTCAGATCAGCCCCAGCATTTT. It is translated as CASTSDQPQHF.